Listed below are T cell receptor beta chains from one sample, sequenced in a study of cytomegalovirus exposure and HLA in healthy donors. Clones were read by immunoSEQ multiplex PCR, and TCRdb kept only the in-frame ones, dropping some. Altogether 150,000 or so clones are present, roughly four fifths being singletons, with the ten largest covering approximately 7.8%. The sample comprised PBMCs. The source of these receptors is a male donor in good health and CMV-seronegative. Each CDR3 is given with its conserved first and last residue. The D gene is left open where the match is weak. Not every row has a clone size; where given, it reads once, few, many or a size class.

J,size,D,V,CDR3,DNA
TRBJ2-1,.,.,TRBV9,CASSVGPGYNEQFF,TGTGCCAGCAGCGTAGGCCCGGGGTACAATGAGCAGTTCTTC
TRBJ1-1,.,.,TRBV6-1,CASILALNTEAFF,.
TRBJ2-1,.,TRBD2,TRBV29-1,CSVARGRPTYNEQFF,TGCAGCGTTGCCCGCGGGAGGCCGACCTACAATGAGCAGTTCTTC
TRBJ1-5,.,.,TRBV4-2,CASSRGAENQPQHF,TGTGCCAGCAGCCGGGGAGCGGAGAATCAGCCCCAGCATTTT
TRBJ1-4,.,TRBD1,TRBV7-9,CSSSLEDRAFVNEKLFF,TGTTCCAGCAGCTTAGAAGACAGGGCCTTCGTTAATGAAAAACTGTTTTTT
TRBJ2-5,.,.,TRBV20-1,CSALAGETQYF,TGCAGTGCTTTGGCTGGAGAGACCCAGTACTTC
TRBJ2-3,.,.,TRBV9,CASSVYIADTDTQYF,TGTGCCAGCAGCGTATATATAGCGGATACAGATACGCAGTATTTT
TRBJ2-3,.,.,TRBV19,CASSWGGTQYF,TGTGCCAGTAGTTGGGGCGGTACGCAGTATTTT
TRBJ1-2,.,.,TRBV5-1,CASSPSFNYGYTF,TGCGCCAGCAGCCCCTCTTTTAACTATGGCTACACCTTC
TRBJ2-1,.,TRBD1,TRBV4-3,CASSQDRDRANEQFF,TGCGCCAGCAGCCAAGACAGGGACAGGGCCAATGAGCAGTTCTTC
TRBJ1-1,few,.,TRBV11-2,CASSLVDWENTEAFF,TGTGCCAGCAGCTTAGTGGACTGGGAGAACACTGAAGCTTTCTTT
TRBJ2-3,.,TRBD2,TRBV5-4,CASSLKRGASTDTQYF,TGTGCCAGCAGCTTAAAGCGGGGGGCGAGTACAGATACGCAGTATTTT
TRBJ2-1,.,.,TRBV9,CASSARPKGVYNEQFF,TGTGCCAGCAGCGCGAGACCAAAGGGAGTCTACAATGAGCAGTTCTTC